These 31 T cell receptor beta chains were sequenced from one sample in a study of identical twins. TCRdb reprocessed the 5' RACE reads via MiXCR and lists one record per CDR3 protein. The sample holds 400,000 to 550,000 distinct CDR3 sequences; more than 13% are singletons and the top ten take 0.8% to 1%. The sample was also reused in another study, on yellow fever vaccine responses in identical twins.

Input material: CD4+ T cells sorted from blood. The receptor source for this set is a woman aged 18-29 years in good health.

Note on this clonotype: Germline and junction disagree at one end, which may indicate a read error. The rearrangement uses TRBV20-1 and TRBJ2-3, with 8 bases fitting TRBD2. This CDR3 contains 17 residues. Germline values: CDR1 DFQATT, CDR2 SNEGSKA (reference sequence). The CDR3 region is CCARAHQRGFSTDTQYF. The CDR3 DNA reads as TGCTGTGCTAGAGCTCATCAGCGGGGGTTTAGCACAGATACGCAGTATTTT.

CDR3 nucleotides: TGTGCCATCAGGCAGGGGGTTACCTTATTAGGGATGAACACTGAAGCTTTCTTT. Amino acids: CAIRQGVTLLGMNTEAFF. V and J are TRBV10-3 and TRBJ1-1; 7 bases are a match to TRBD1. Trimming took 6 bases from V and 0 from J; bases not matched to a gene: 16. The CDR3 is made up of 18 amino acids. The germline CDR1 and CDR2 sequences are ENHRY and SYGVKD.

The chain joins TRBV5-1 to TRBJ2-7; TRBD2 matches 14 bases. CDR3 length equals 17 residues. Germline V gives CDR1 SGHRS, CDR2 YFSETQ. J gave up 0 bases and V 2 bases, and 4 bases lay outside the gene matches. CDR3 sequence (DNA): TGCGCCAGCAGCTTCGGACTAGCGGGGGGCCGCTCCTACGAGCAGTACTTC. Its protein product is CASSFGLAGGRSYEQYF.

This clonotype has ten or more counts. As DNA, the CDR3 is TGTGCCAGCAGCACACCGGGACAGGGGGGTGAGCAGTTCTTC. It specifies CASSTPGQGGEQFF. The V and J genes are TRBV12-3 or TRBV12-4 and TRBJ2-1; TRBD1 matches 11 bases. V shed 6 bases and J 9 bases; nucleotides not matched to a gene: 7. The CDR3 is made up of 14 amino acids.

This clonotype was picked up many times. The chain carries TRBV6-2 or TRBV6-3 and TRBJ2-2; D remains unclear. This CDR3 spans 12 amino acids. Trimming took 7 bases from V and 4 from J, leaving 7 bases between them. The V gene's germline CDR1 is MNHEY and CDR2 SVGEGT. The CDR3 sequence: CASKEPTGELFF. CDR3 nucleotides: TGTGCCAGCAAAGAACCCACCGGGGAGCTGTTTTTT.

This clonotype was seen only a few times. The CDR3 here is CASKKAATNEKLFF. CDR3 coding DNA: TGTGCCAGTAAAAAGGCCGCAACTAATGAAAAACTGTTTTTT. The chain has TRBV6-1 and TRBJ1-4; D call uncertain. CDR3 length equals 14 residues. V was trimmed by 9 bases and J by 0 bases, leaving 11 bases between them. The germline V gene encodes CDR1 MNHNS and CDR2 SASEGT.

The CDR3 DNA follows: TGCAGTGCTTCCTCGGGTGAGGGACTAGCGGGCCCCCTCCAAGAGACCCAGTACTTC. Residues: CSASSGEGLAGPLQETQYF. The V and J genes are TRBV20-1 and TRBJ2-5; 12 bases align to TRBD2. This CDR3 is built from 19 residues. Germline V gene lookup returns CDR1 DFQATT and CDR2 SNEGSKA (reference sequence). J was trimmed by 1 base and V by 5 bases; bases with no gene match: 17.

The V and J genes are TRBV3-1 and TRBJ2-1; no firm D call. V was clipped by 4 bases and J by 5 bases, with 6 bases between them. The CDR3 runs to 12 residues. Per the germline V gene, CDR1 is LGHDT and CDR2 is YNNKEL (reference sequence). The CDR3 protein is CASSPKNNEQFF. The CDR3 nucleotides read TGTGCCAGCAGCCCTAAGAACAATGAGCAGTTCTTC.

This clonotype was recorded a few times. This sequence joins TRBV6-4 and TRBJ2-1; no firm D call. Germline V gene lookup returns CDR1 MRHNA and CDR2 SNTAGT. The ends were cut back, 0 bases at V and 2 bases at J, with 11 bases in the middle. CDR3 size: 16 residues. This CDR3 reads CASSDSTRRTYNEQFF. CDR3 DNA sequence: TGTGCCAGCAGTGACTCGACGCGACGGACCTACAATGAGCAGTTCTTC.

This chain uses TRBV7-2 with TRBJ2-3; D is ambiguous. Germline V gene sequence: CDR1 SGHTA, CDR2 FQGNSA. The CDR3 extends over 13 amino acids. V was shortened by 4 bases and J by 2 bases, with 7 bases between the two germline ends. CDR3 nucleotides: TGTGCCAGCAGCTGGAAGCCCACAGATACGCAGTATTTT. It is translated as CASSWKPTDTQYF.

This clonotype was picked up a small number of times. The rearrangement links TRBV20-1 to TRBJ2-1; 9 nucleotides line up with TRBD1. This CDR3 has 15 residues. V shed 3 bases and J 9 bases; nucleotides not matched to a gene: 12. Germline V gene data show CDR1 as DFQATT and CDR2 as SNEGSKA (reference sequence). The CDR3 coding sequence is TGCAGTGCTAGTACAAGGACAGGGGTGGGCGTTGAGCAGTTCTTC. Translating gives CSASTRTGVGVEQFF.

This clonotype occurred a few times. The chain recombines TRBV29-1 with TRBJ2-5, with 9 positions matching TRBD1. Trimming took 7 bases from V and 5 from J; bases not matched to a gene: 8. The CDR3 covers 13 residues. Looked up from germline, CDR1 is SQVTM and CDR2 is ANQGSEA. The CDR3, as DNA: TGCAGCGGACGGACAGGGGTGATTGAGACCCAGTACTTC. This sequence encodes CSGRTGVIETQYF.

This clonotype has only a few counts. V and J are TRBV6-5 and TRBJ1-2; the D is unclear. The CDR3 consists of 15 residues. The V and J ends lost 0 bases and 1 base respectively, with 9 bases between them. Germline loops: CDR1 MNHEY, CDR2 SVGAGI. The CDR3 loop reads CASSYSPANNYGYTF. The CDR3 bases are TGTGCCAGCAGTTACTCCCCGGCAAATAACTATGGCTACACCTTC.

This clonotype was recorded a few times. The chain recombines TRBV30 with TRBJ2-5; the D is unclear. With 7 bases removed from V and 9 bases from J, the gap between germline ends came to 6 bases. In germline, CDR1 is GTSNPN, CDR2 SVGIG (reference sequence). This CDR3 comprises 8 residues. The CDR3 loop reads CASDAQYF. CDR3 DNA: TGTGCCTCCGACGCCCAGTACTTC.

The V and J genes are TRBV20-1 and TRBJ2-7; 7 bases line up with TRBD2. CDR1 DFQATT and CDR2 SNEGSKA come from the germline V gene (reference sequence). The J segment lost 2 bases and the V segment lost 5 bases, leaving 9 bases of the junction unmatched. The CDR3 is 14 amino acids. CDR3 coding DNA: TGCAGTGCTCTTTCTAGCGGACCAACCTACGAGCAGTACTTC. It specifies CSALSSGPTYEQYF.

A few counts support this clonotype. The chain employs TRBV27 and TRBJ2-3, with 12 bases identical to TRBD2. The CDR3 is 19 amino acids. Germline assignment: CDR1 MNHEY and CDR2 SMNVEV (reference sequence). V gave up 4 bases and J gave up 0 bases; unmatched junction bases: 11. The CDR3 DNA sequence: TGTGCCAGCAGTTCCCTAGCGGGAGGGCCCTATGTTAGCACAGATACGCAGTATTTT. As protein: CASSSLAGGPYVSTDTQYF.

V gene TRBV10-3 combines with J gene TRBJ2-1, with 13 bases that match TRBD2. The junction had 8 bases not matched to a gene; V was cut back by 10 bases and J by 8 bases. CDR3 length: 14 residues. Looked up from germline, CDR1 is ENHRY and CDR2 is SYGVKD. CDR3 protein: CATGTLAGGDEQFF. The CDR3 DNA is TGTGCCACGGGAACACTAGCGGGAGGGGATGAGCAGTTCTTC.

In this sample, this clonotype turned up a few times. The rearrangement joins TRBV5-1 to TRBJ2-4; D might be TRBD1 (6 bases). Trimming shortened V by 4 bases and J by 8 bases, and 16 bases separated the two germline ends. This CDR3 spans 14 amino acids. The V gene's germline CDR1 is SGHRS and CDR2 YFSETQ. Written as DNA, the CDR3 is TGCGCCAGCAGCAGTACAGGGAGTTGGGACATTCAGTACTTC. It codes for CASSSTGSWDIQYF.

The chain links TRBV20-1 to TRBJ2-1, with 8 bases that match TRBD2. The V segment lost 3 bases and the J segment 5 bases; nucleotides outside the gene matches: 9. CDR3 size: 15 residues. Germline-derived CDR1 and CDR2 are DFQATT and SNEGSKA (reference sequence). The CDR3 DNA is TGCAGTGCTAGGAGGAGGGGGACTAGAGACAATGAGCAGTTCTTC. Translating it yields CSARRRGTRDNEQFF.

This clonotype was recorded many times. The chain is built from TRBV5-1 and TRBJ2-2; D unclear. The CDR3 spans 13 residues. V gave up 6 bases and J gave up 7 bases, with 13 bases separating them. Germline loops: CDR1 SGHRS, CDR2 YFSETQ. The CDR3 region is CASNDPTDGELFF. In DNA form, the CDR3 reads TGCGCCAGCAACGACCCAACTGACGGGGAGCTGTTTTTT.

This clonotype was picked up a small number of times. J is TRBJ1-1 and V is TRBV7-3; TRBD1 agrees at 7 bases. The V gene end was trimmed by 5 bases and the J gene end by 2 bases; junction bases not matched to a gene: 5. CDR3 length: 14 residues. The germline V gene has CDR1 SGHTA and CDR2 FQGTGA. CDR3 residues: CASSRDSRNTEAFF. The CDR3 coding sequence is TGTGCCAGCAGCAGGGACAGCCGAAACACTGAAGCTTTCTTT.

This clonotype was recorded a few times. The J gene is TRBJ2-2, the V gene TRBV18; 7 bases fit TRBD1. Germline CDR1 KGHSH, CDR2 LQKENI. The CDR3 covers 16 residues. V was pared by 3 bases and J by 0 bases, with 4 bases of the junction left unmatched. CDR3 in amino acids: CASSPRTGANTGELFF. CDR3 nucleotides: TGTGCCAGCTCACCTCGGACAGGAGCGAACACCGGGGAGCTGTTTTTT.

This clonotype was recorded a few times. The chain links TRBV24-1 to TRBJ2-7; 11 bases fit TRBD1. With V trimmed by 5 bases and J by 4 bases, 15 bases remained unmatched. Germline CDR1 reads KGHDR; CDR2 reads SFDVKD. CDR3 length: 18 amino acids. The CDR3 spells CATSVRTGGADRNYEQYF. The CDR3 DNA sequence: TGTGCCACCAGTGTCCGGACAGGGGGCGCCGACAGGAATTACGAGCAGTACTTC.

The chain joins TRBV4-3 to TRBJ2-1; 7 bases align to TRBD2. CDR1 and CDR2 from the germline V gene are LGHNA and YSLEER. With 0 bases clipped from V and 0 bases from J, the junction kept 5 bases outside the gene matches. The CDR3 loop spans 17 amino acids. The CDR3 protein is CASSQDGGGSSYNEQFF. The CDR3 DNA reads TGCGCCAGCAGCCAAGATGGCGGCGGGAGCTCCTACAATGAGCAGTTCTTC.

The rearrangement links TRBV5-1 to TRBJ1-1; D gene uncertain. CDR1 and CDR2 from the germline V gene are SGHRS and YFSETQ. This CDR3 is 15 amino acids long. Between the trimmed V and J ends, which lost 0 bases and 10 bases, there was a span of 19 bases. The chain's CDR3 is CASSLGGNRFPGAFF. CDR3 bases: TGCGCCAGCAGCTTGGGAGGGAATAGATTCCCTGGAGCTTTCTTT.

This clonotype has only a few counts. The chain is built from TRBV12-3 or TRBV12-4 and TRBJ2-3; maybe TRBD2 (5 bases). This CDR3 comprises 14 residues. V was shortened by 5 bases and J by 5 bases, with 14 bases between the two germline ends. CDR3 DNA sequence: TGTGCCAGCAGTCCGGGAAGGGCTGTAGATACGCAGTATTTT. Translation gives CASSPGRAVDTQYF.

This clonotype was detected only a few times. This rearrangement joins TRBV7-8 to TRBJ2-7; D is possibly TRBD2 (5 bases). This CDR3 has 13 residues. V lost 4 bases and J 7 bases, leaving 14 bases between the germline ends. Germline CDR1 reads SGHVS; CDR2 reads FQNEAQ. CDR3 loop: CASSSHRGNEQYF. The CDR3 bases are TGTGCCAGCAGCTCCCACCGGGGTAATGAGCAGTACTTC.

The CDR3 spells CASSQEVRNEQFF. The CDR3 DNA reads TGCGCCAGCAGCCAAGAAGTCCGGAATGAGCAGTTCTTC. This chain connects TRBV4-3 to TRBJ2-1; D unclear. Germline V lookup: CDR1 LGHNA, CDR2 YSLEER. The V gene lost 0 bases and the J gene lost 7 bases, with 7 bases spanning the gap. This CDR3 region has 13 residues.

The chain links TRBV24-1 to TRBJ2-3; D may match TRBD1 or TRBD2 (5 bases each). CDR3 length: 18 residues. Germline V lookup: CDR1 KGHDR, CDR2 SFDVKD. Deletions cut 5 bases from V and 2 bases from J, with 22 bases between. The CDR3 reads CATSAVRGRVNHTDTQYF. DNA of the CDR3: TGTGCCACCAGTGCCGTAAGGGGACGGGTTAACCACACAGATACGCAGTATTTT.

Only a few counts were recorded for this clonotype. The genes are TRBV6-2 or TRBV6-3 and TRBJ2-7; D is unresolved. Trimming left V 5 bases short and J 2 bases short, with 13 bases between. This CDR3 spans 14 amino acids. Germline lookup yields CDR1 MNHEY and CDR2 SVGEGT. The CDR3 loop is CASSDTGLTYEQYF. For the CDR3, the DNA is TGTGCCAGCAGTGACACCGGCCTCACCTACGAGCAGTACTTC.

The gene calls are TRBV29-1 and TRBJ2-3; the D is unclear. The CDR3 totals 12 residues. Germline CDR1 reads SQVTM; CDR2 reads ANQGSEA. V gave up 7 bases and J gave up 4 bases, with 12 bases separating them. The DNA for the CDR3 is TGCAGCGGGGAACTTGGCTCAGATACGCAGTATTTT. Protein: CSGELGSDTQYF.